The source of this TCR beta chain is a study of cytomegalovirus exposure and HLA in healthy donors. Study results and limitations: Specific recognition of CMV antigens was confirmed in vitro for three chains (all CMV-associated). About 180 TCR beta chains were listed as cytomegalovirus-associated.

On this clone itself: Its target is not known.

Both 60 Vbeta primers and 13 Jbeta primers went into the PCR. Assay: immunoSEQ multiplex PCR; the TCRdb copy retains only in-frame clones and omits some. This sample has 170,000 or so clones; approximately 84% occur once, and the top ten carry roughly 5%. The CDR3 is made up of 14 amino acids. Between the trimmed V and J ends, which lost 3 bases and 15 bases, there was a span of 21 bases. Germline V CDR1 and CDR2: MGHDK, SYGVNS. The TCR comes from a young man in good health and CMV-seronegative. Specimen: PBMCs. The chain recombines TRBV25-1 with TRBJ1-5; D might be TRBD1 (5 bases). The CDR3 DNA is TGTGCCAGCAGTGACGGCAGGGAAAGTAGGGAATTGCATTTT. This translates into CASSDGRESRELHF.